The clone carrying this TCR beta chain was found many times. Its specificity is unknown. A read error may produce the germline difference seen at one junction end. The data stem from a study of regulatory T cells in long-lasting Graves disease. Broader study findings: Samples came from peripheral blood alone, without thyroid tissue.

Specified time point: newly diagnosed GD, antithyroid drugs for less than 3 months. Following extraction of RNA from PBMCs, that RNA was used to make the TCR library. The CDR3 consists of 15 residues. Germline lookup yields CDR1 SGHRS and CDR2 YFSETQ. Researchers made TCR beta libraries by using iRepertoire HTBI primers and running Arm-PCR on CDR3 regions. Via MiXCR, TCRdb re-called the multiplex PCR reads, giving one row per CDR3 protein. The sample consists of about 420,000 distinct CDR3 sequences, about 17% of them appearing once. This sample was shared with a second study, whose subject was T cells in Graves' hyperthyroidism and ophthalmopathy. Per that paper: First-round RT-PCR with HTBI primers amplified the TCR CDR3 region.

This sequence originates from a woman aged 18-29 years with Graves disease. The chain is built from TRBV5-1 and TRBJ1-2; 8 nucleotides align to TRBD1. This specimen was peripheral blood mononuclear cells (PBMCs), taken at new diagnosis, from a patient treated with antithyroid drugs. For the CDR3, the DNA is TGTGCCAGCAGCTTCGCAGGGGGCCCTAACTATGGCTACACCTTC. Translated, it gives CASSFAGGPNYGYTF.